Described below is a single T cell receptor beta chain sequence and its context. Its antigen is not identified. The data originate from a study of T cell repertoires in cytomegalovirus infection. Study details: Recently identified HLA-C-restricted and well-studied HLA-B-restricted CMV epitopes were used. Public TCR beta signatures were indicative of both CMV infection and a matching HLA type.

The CDR3 covers 16 residues. V lost 4 bases, J lost 3 bases, and 19 bases lay in between. CDR1 is SGHTA, CDR2 FQGNSA, per germline. TCRdb ran MiXCR on the reads and lists one entry per CDR3 protein. Among tens of thousands of distinct CDR3 sequences listed, 40% to 50% were seen once. The origin of this receptor is a human donor in good health (CMV status not recorded). Some clones in this sample may be carry-over from other donors' samples. This sample comprised CD8+ T cells from cultured PBMCs, obtained from culture after CMV antigen stimulation. This rearrangement joins TRBV7-2 to TRBJ2-7, with a weak D call TRBD2 (5 bases). The chain's CDR3 is CASSSLGAGSHYEQYF. CDR3 sequence (DNA): TGTGCCAGCAGCTCTCTTGGTGCGGGTTCTCACTACGAGCAGTACTTC.